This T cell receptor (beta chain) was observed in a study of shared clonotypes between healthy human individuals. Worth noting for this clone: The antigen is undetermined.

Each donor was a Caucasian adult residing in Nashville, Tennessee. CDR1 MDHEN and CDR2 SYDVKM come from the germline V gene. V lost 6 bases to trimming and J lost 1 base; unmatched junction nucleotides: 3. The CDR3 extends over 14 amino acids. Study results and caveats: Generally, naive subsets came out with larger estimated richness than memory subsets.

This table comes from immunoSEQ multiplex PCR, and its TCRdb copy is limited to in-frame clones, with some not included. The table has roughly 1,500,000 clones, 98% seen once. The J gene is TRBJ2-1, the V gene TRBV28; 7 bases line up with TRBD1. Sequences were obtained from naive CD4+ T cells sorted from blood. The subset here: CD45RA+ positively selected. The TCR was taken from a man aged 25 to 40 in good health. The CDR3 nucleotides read TGTGCCAGCAGGTGGACAGGTTCCTACAATGAGCAGTTCTTC. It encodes CASRWTGSYNEQFF.